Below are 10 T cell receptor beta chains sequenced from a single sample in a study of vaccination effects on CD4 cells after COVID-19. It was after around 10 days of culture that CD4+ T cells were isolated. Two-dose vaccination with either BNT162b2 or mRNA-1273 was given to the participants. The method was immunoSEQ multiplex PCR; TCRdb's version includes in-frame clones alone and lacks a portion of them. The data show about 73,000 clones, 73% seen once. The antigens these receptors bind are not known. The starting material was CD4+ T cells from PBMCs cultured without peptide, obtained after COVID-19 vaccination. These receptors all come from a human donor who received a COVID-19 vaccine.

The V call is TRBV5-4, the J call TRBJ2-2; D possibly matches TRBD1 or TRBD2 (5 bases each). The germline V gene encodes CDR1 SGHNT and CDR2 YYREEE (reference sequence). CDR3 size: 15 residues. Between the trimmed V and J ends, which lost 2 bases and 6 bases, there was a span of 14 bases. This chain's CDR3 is CASSFRGRSPGELFF. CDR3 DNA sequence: TGTGCCAGCAGCTTCCGGGGCCGGAGTCCCGGGGAGCTGTTTTTT. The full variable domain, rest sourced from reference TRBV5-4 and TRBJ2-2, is ETGVTQSPTHLIKTRGQQVTLRCSSQSGHNTVSWYQQALGQGPQFIFQYYREEENGRGNFPPRFSGLQFPNYSSELNVNALELDDSALYLCASSFRGRSPGELFFGEGSRLTVL.

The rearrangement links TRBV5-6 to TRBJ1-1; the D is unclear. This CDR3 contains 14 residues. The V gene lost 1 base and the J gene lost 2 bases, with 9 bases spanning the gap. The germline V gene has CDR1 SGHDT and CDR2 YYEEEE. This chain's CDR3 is CASSLRRPNTEAFF. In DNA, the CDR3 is TGTGCCAGCAGCTTGCGTCGGCCCAACACTGAAGCTTTCTTT. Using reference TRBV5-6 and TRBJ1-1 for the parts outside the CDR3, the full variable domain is DAGVTQSPTHLIKTRGQQVTLRCSPKSGHDTVSWYQQALGQGPQFIFQYYEEEERQRGNFPDRFSGHQFPNYSSELNVNALLLGDSALYLCASSLRRPNTEAFFGQGTRLTVV.

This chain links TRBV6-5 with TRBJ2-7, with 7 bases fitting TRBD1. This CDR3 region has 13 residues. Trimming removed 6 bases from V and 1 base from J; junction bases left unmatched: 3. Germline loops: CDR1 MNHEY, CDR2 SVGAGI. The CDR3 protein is CASRLQGSYEQYV. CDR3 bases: TGTGCCAGCAGGTTACAGGGGTCCTACGAGCAGTACGTC.

The CDR3 loop is CASSPRGPGSTNEKLFF. The CDR3 DNA sequence: TGTGCCAGCAGCCCACGGGGGCCAGGGTCAACTAATGAAAAACTGTTTTTT. The rearrangement joins TRBV7-2 to TRBJ1-4; TRBD1 might be the D (6 bases). This CDR3 has 17 amino acids. The germline V and J ends were trimmed by 5 bases and 0 bases, with 16 bases remaining between them. The V gene's germline CDR1 is SGHTA and CDR2 FQGNSA.

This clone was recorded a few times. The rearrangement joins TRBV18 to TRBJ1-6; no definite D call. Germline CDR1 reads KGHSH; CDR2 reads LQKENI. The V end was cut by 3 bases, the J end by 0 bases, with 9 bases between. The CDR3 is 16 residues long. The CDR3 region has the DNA TGTGCCAGCTCACCGTCAGTCAACTCCTATAATTCACCCCTCCACTTT. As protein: CASSPSVNSYNSPLHF.

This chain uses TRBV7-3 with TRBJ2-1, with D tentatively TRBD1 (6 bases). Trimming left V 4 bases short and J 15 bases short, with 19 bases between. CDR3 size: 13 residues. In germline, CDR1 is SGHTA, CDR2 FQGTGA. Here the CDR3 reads CASSSHQGTQAFF. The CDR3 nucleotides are TGTGCCAGCAGCTCACATCAGGGGACACAGGCGTTCTTC.

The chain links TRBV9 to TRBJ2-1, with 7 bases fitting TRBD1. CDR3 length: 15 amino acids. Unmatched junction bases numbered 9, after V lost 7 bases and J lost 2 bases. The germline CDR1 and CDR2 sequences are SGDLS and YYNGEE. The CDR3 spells CASSGTVTTYNEQFF. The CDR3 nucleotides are TGTGCCAGCTCTGGGACAGTTACTACCTACAATGAGCAGTTCTTC.

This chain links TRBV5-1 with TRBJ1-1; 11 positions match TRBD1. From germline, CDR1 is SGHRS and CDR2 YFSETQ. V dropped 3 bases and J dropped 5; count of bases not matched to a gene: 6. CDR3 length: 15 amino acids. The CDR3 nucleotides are TGCGCCAGCAGCTCGGGACAGGGGGGGTTTACTGAAGCTTTCTTT. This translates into CASSSGQGGFTEAFF.

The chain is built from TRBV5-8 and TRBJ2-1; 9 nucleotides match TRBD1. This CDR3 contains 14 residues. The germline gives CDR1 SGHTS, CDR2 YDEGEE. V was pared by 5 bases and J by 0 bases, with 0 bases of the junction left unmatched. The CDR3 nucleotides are TGTGCCAGCAGGGGACAGGGCTCCTACAATGAGCAGTTCTTC. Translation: CASRGQGSYNEQFF.

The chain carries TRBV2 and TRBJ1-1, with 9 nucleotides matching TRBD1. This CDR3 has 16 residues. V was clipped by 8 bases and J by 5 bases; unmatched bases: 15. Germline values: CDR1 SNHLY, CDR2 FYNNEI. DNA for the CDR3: TGTGCCAGCCAAACGAGGGGGACAGGGACGAGGACTGAAGCTTTCTTT. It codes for CASQTRGTGTRTEAFF.